Given below is one TCR beta chain in context. V was cut by 8 bases and J by 5 bases, with 9 bases left in between. Germline loops: CDR1 SEHNR, CDR2 FQNEAQ (reference sequence). The CDR3 spans 11 residues. This entry belongs to a study of cytomegalovirus exposure and HLA in healthy donors. PCR primers comprised 60 Vbeta and 13 Jbeta primers. The table came from immunoSEQ multiplex PCR; TCRdb's copy has only in-frame clones and leaves some out. This sample has around 140,000 clones, with over 60% found just once. The chain recombines TRBV7-9 with TRBJ2-5, with TRBD1 as a possible D gene (6 bases). This sequence was found in a male donor in good health and CMV-seropositive. Sequencing was performed on PBMCs. CDR3 sequence (DNA): TGTGCCAGCGGGGGCGACGAGACCCAGTACTTC. Translated, it gives CASGGDETQYF. The complete variable domain, with remaining parts taken from reference TRBV7-9 and TRBJ2-5, reads DTGVSQNPRHKITKRGQNVTFRCDPISEHNRLYWYRQTLGQGPEFLTYFQNEAQLEKSRLLSDRFSAERPKGSFSTLEIQRTEQGDSAMYLCASGGDETQYFGPGTRLLVL.